These 29 T cell receptor beta chains were all obtained from the same sample, sequenced in a study of T-cell reconstitution after alpha-beta-depleted transplantation in children. Unique molecular identifiers were incorporated when the TCRbeta library was constructed. Each CDR3 protein is one row after TCRdb ran MiXCR on the PCR reads. The sample lists fewer than 400,000 distinct CDR3 sequences, about a quarter occurring once. The sequences come from PBMCs, mostly from graft donor cells, collected 180 days after TCRalphabeta/CD19-depleted stem cell transplant. These receptors were obtained from a male patient aged 10 to 17 who had a stem cell transplant for acute lymphoblastic leukemia, so the T cells may come from the graft donor.

The chain joins TRBV5-1 to TRBJ2-7, with 8 bases identical to TRBD1. V shed 0 bases, J shed 2 bases, and the junction held 13 bases outside the gene matches. The V gene's germline CDR1 is SGHRS and CDR2 YFSETQ. This CDR3 has 18 residues. CDR3 DNA: TGCGCCAGCAGCTTGGGGACAGGGCTTCTCCTAAATACCTACGAGCAGTACTTC. Its translation: CASSLGTGLLLNTYEQYF.

This clonotype came up many times. This sequence joins TRBV5-1 and TRBJ2-1, with 7 bases that match TRBD2. J lost 0 bases, V lost 0 bases, and 3 bases had no gene match. This CDR3 spans 16 amino acids. Germline assignment: CDR1 SGHRS and CDR2 YFSETQ. DNA for the CDR3: TGCGCCAGCAGCTTGGTGGGCGGGAGCTCCTACAATGAGCAGTTCTTC. Translation: CASSLVGGSSYNEQFF. Full variable domain (remainder filled in from reference TRBV5-1 and TRBJ2-1): KAGVTQTPRYLIKTRGQQVTLSCSPISGHRSVSWYQQTPGQGLQFLFEYFSETQRNKGNFPGRFSGRQFSNSRSEMNVSTLELGDSALYLCASSLVGGSSYNEQFFGPGTRLTVL.

The chain has TRBV6-1 and TRBJ2-7; D gene uncertain. Germline assignment: CDR1 MNHNS and CDR2 SASEGT. V shed 6 bases and J shed 11 bases, with 23 bases lying between them. The CDR3 has 14 amino acids. The CDR3 nucleotides read TGTGCCAGCAGGGAACCCTTACAGCCTTCTTGGGAGTACTTC. Translated: CASREPLQPSWEYF.

This chain joins TRBV18 and TRBJ1-5, with D possibly being TRBD1 (5 bases). This CDR3 contains 15 residues. The V end lost 2 bases, the J end lost 7 bases, and 15 bases lay between the germline ends. CDR1 and CDR2 (germline): KGHSH, LQKENI. The CDR3 reads CASSPGAGLLQPQHF. The CDR3 DNA is TGTGCCAGCTCACCAGGGGCAGGGCTTTTACAGCCCCAGCATTTT. Complete variable domain (other parts from reference TRBV18 and TRBJ1-5): NAGVMQNPRHLVRRRGQEARLRCSPMKGHSHVYWYRQLPEEGLKFMVYLQKENIIDESGMPKERFSAEFPKEGPSILRIQQVVRGDSAAYFCASSPGAGLLQPQHFGDGTRLSIL.

This clonotype was seen a handful of times. V and J are TRBV12-3 or TRBV12-4 and TRBJ1-1, with 7 bases aligning to TRBD1. With 6 bases clipped from V and 5 bases from J, the junction kept 6 bases outside the gene matches. The CDR3 runs to 13 residues. CDR3 DNA: TGTGCCAGCAGATGGACAGGTGGGACTGAAGCTTTCTTT. Protein sequence: CASRWTGGTEAFF.

The chain carries TRBV5-6 and TRBJ2-7; 11 bases are shared with TRBD2. Germline trimming cut 2 bases from V and 1 base from J; bases unmatched to any gene: 23. Germline lookup yields CDR1 SGHDT and CDR2 YYEEEE. CDR3 size: 22 residues. The CDR3 reads CASSFLIGQDKTSGRKSYEQYF. As DNA, the CDR3 is TGTGCCAGCAGCTTCTTGATAGGACAAGATAAAACTAGCGGGAGAAAGTCCTACGAGCAGTACTTC. Combining the CDR3 with reference TRBV5-6 and TRBJ2-7 gives the whole variable domain DAGVTQSPTHLIKTRGQQVTLRCSPKSGHDTVSWYQQALGQGPQFIFQYYEEEERQRGNFPDRFSGHQFPNYSSELNVNALLLGDSALYLCASSFLIGQDKTSGRKSYEQYFGPGTRLTVT.

This clonotype was seen repeatedly, ten times or more. V is TRBV5-8 and J is TRBJ2-1; 9 nucleotides match TRBD1. The junction had 2 bases not matched to a gene; V was cut back by 0 bases and J by 10 bases. The CDR3 contains 13 residues. Germline V gene sequence: CDR1 SGHTS, CDR2 YDEGEE. The DNA of the CDR3 is TGTGCCAGCAGCTTGGGTGACAGGGGGGAGCAGTTCTTC. As protein: CASSLGDRGEQFF.

V and J are TRBV5-1 and TRBJ2-3; no definite D call. V was shortened by 0 bases and J by 5 bases, with 13 bases between the two germline ends. The germline V gene encodes CDR1 SGHRS and CDR2 YFSETQ. The CDR3 has 15 amino acids. The CDR3 DNA is TGCGCCAGCAGCTTGGGGCCTCTGGCTCGAGATACGCAGTATTTT. Its protein is CASSLGPLARDTQYF.

This clonotype was counted between two and nine times. The V call is TRBV20-1, the J call TRBJ1-5; TRBD1 matches 8 bases. The junction had 29 bases not matched to a gene; V was cut back by 0 bases and J by 4 bases. Germline V gene sequence: CDR1 DFQATT, CDR2 SNEGSKA (reference sequence). The CDR3 runs to 23 residues. The CDR3 loop is CSARDHPGQGGGNTQVGNQPQHF. The CDR3, as DNA: TGCAGTGCTAGAGATCACCCTGGACAGGGCGGAGGGAACACTCAAGTCGGTAATCAGCCCCAGCATTTT.

The genes are TRBV11-2 and TRBJ2-1, with TRBD2 identical over 12 bases. CDR1 and CDR2 (germline): SGHAT, FQNNGV. CDR3 size: 15 residues. The V and J ends lost 4 bases and 9 bases, in that order; junction bases with no gene match: 7. The CDR3 DNA reads TGTGCCAGCAGCTCCCTAGCGGGAGGGCCGGCTGAGCAGTTCTTC. Its protein product is CASSSLAGGPAEQFF.

The genes are TRBV19 and TRBJ1-2; D gene unclear. The CDR3 spans 11 residues. CDR1 is LNHDA and CDR2 is SQIVND in the germline V gene (reference sequence). Trimming took off 9 bases at V and 1 base at J, with 6 bases between the two ends. The CDR3 sequence is CARTFNYGYTF. CDR3 DNA: TGTGCCAGGACCTTTAACTATGGCTACACCTTC.

The rearrangement links TRBV13 to TRBJ2-7; 7 bases are shared with TRBD1. The germline gives CDR1 PRHDT, CDR2 FYEKMQ (reference sequence). This CDR3 contains 16 residues. Unmatched junction bases numbered 18, after V lost 10 bases and J lost 3 bases. DNA of the CDR3: TGTGCCACCGGAATAGGACAGGCGTTTTTAGGCTACGAGCAGTACTTC. Protein: CATGIGQAFLGYEQYF. The complete variable domain, with remaining parts taken from reference TRBV13 and TRBJ2-7, reads AAGVIQSPRHLIKEKRETATLKCYPIPRHDTVYWYQQGPGQDPQFLISFYEKMQSDKGSIPDRFSAQQFSDYHSELNMSSLELGDSALYFCATGIGQAFLGYEQYFGPGTRLTVT.

This chain joins TRBV2 and TRBJ2-3; D ambiguous. The CDR3 sequence is 15 residues long. Germline assignment: CDR1 SNHLY and CDR2 FYNNEI. Trimming cost V 4 bases and J 2 bases, with 13 bases left between them. The CDR3 sequence: CASSGVGSYTDTQYF. The CDR3 coding sequence is TGTGCCAGCAGTGGAGTCGGCAGCTACACAGATACGCAGTATTTT.

The chain has TRBV12-3 or TRBV12-4 and TRBJ2-3; perhaps TRBD2 as D (6 bases). The V end was cut by 7 bases, the J end by 3 bases, with 11 bases between. The CDR3 spans 13 residues. In DNA, the CDR3 is TGTGCCAGCAACCGGGAGTGGACAGATACGCAGTATTTT. Protein: CASNREWTDTQYF.

J is TRBJ2-2 and V is TRBV27, with TRBD1 identical over 8 bases. The CDR3 is 14 amino acids. Losses at the gene ends were 7 bases for V and 8 bases for J; bases not matched to a gene: 9. CDR1 and CDR2 (germline): MNHEY, SMNVEV (reference sequence). CDR3 nucleotides: TGTGCCAGCACTATAGACAGGGGAGGAGGGGAGCTGTTTTTT. It encodes CASTIDRGGGELFF.

This clonotype was observed a few times. The chain has TRBV9 and TRBJ1-1, with 7 bases fitting TRBD1. This CDR3 is built from 18 residues. Germline V gene sequence: CDR1 SGDLS, CDR2 YYNGEE. V lost 3 bases to trimming and J lost 0 bases; unmatched junction nucleotides: 14. CDR3 in amino acids: CASSGQGQEGIMNTEAFF. The CDR3 DNA reads as TGTGCCAGCAGCGGACAGGGACAAGAAGGCATCATGAACACTGAAGCTTTCTTT. Based on the CDR3 plus reference TRBV9 and TRBJ1-1, the full variable domain is DSGVTQTPKHLITATGQRVTLRCSPRSGDLSVYWYQQSLDQGLQFLIQYYNGEERAKGNILERFSAQQFPDLHSELNLSSLELGDSALYFCASSGQGQEGIMNTEAFFGQGTRLTVV.

This clonotype was recorded at least ten times. The rearrangement links TRBV12-3 or TRBV12-4 to TRBJ1-6; a possible D gene is TRBD1 (5 bases). This CDR3 is built from 14 residues. The V end lost 4 bases, the J end lost 7 bases, and 11 bases lay between the germline ends. The CDR3 bases are TGTGCCAGCAGTTCTTTTTGGGGGAATTCACCCCTCCACTTT. This gives the protein CASSSFWGNSPLHF.

This chain links TRBV9 with TRBJ1-2, with D unresolved. The CDR3 length is 15 residues. The germline gives CDR1 SGDLS, CDR2 YYNGEE. V was trimmed by 2 bases and J by 2 bases, leaving 13 bases between them. As DNA, the CDR3 is TGTGCCAGCAGCGTCCTTCCGGCTTCAAACTATGGCTACACCTTC. Amino acids: CASSVLPASNYGYTF.

A few counts support this clonotype. J is TRBJ2-2 and V is TRBV4-2, with D hard to call. The CDR3 covers 13 residues. The germline V gene encodes CDR1 LGHNA and CDR2 YNFKEQ. With 0 bases removed from V and 5 bases from J, the gap between germline ends came to 4 bases. CDR3 coding DNA: TGTGCCAGCAGCCAAGATGAGACCGGGGAGCTGTTTTTT. As protein: CASSQDETGELFF.

This clonotype was detected only a few times. The chain uses TRBV20-1 and TRBJ1-1, with no clear D. Trimming pared 0 bases from V and 1 base from J, leaving 9 bases between. This CDR3 comprises 14 residues. Per the germline V gene, CDR1 is DFQATT and CDR2 is SNEGSKA (reference sequence). The CDR3 region has the DNA TGCAGTGCTAGAGATCACACCACGAACACTGAAGCTTTCTTT. As protein: CSARDHTTNTEAFF.

The chain joins TRBV18 to TRBJ2-6; no reliable D call. This CDR3 has 18 amino acids. Trimming removed 2 bases at V and 0 bases at J, with 14 bases between. From germline, CDR1 is KGHSH and CDR2 LQKENI. The CDR3 sequence: CASSPSPVSSSGANVLTF. The DNA of the CDR3 is TGTGCCAGCTCACCATCGCCGGTCTCTAGCTCTGGGGCCAACGTCCTGACTTTC.

V is TRBV24-1 and J is TRBJ2-5, with a possible D match to TRBD1 (6 bases). V was shortened by 3 bases and J by 3 bases, with 16 bases between the two germline ends. This CDR3 is built from 16 residues. Per the germline V gene, CDR1 is KGHDR and CDR2 is SFDVKD. The CDR3 DNA reads as TGTGCCACCAGTGATCCTTTCCTCAGGGGTAAAGAGACCCAGTACTTC. It encodes CATSDPFLRGKETQYF.

CDR3 nucleotide sequence: TGTGCCAGCAGTGACCACGGACTAGCGATTTACAATGAGCAGTTCTTC. Its protein is CASSDHGLAIYNEQFF. The chain links TRBV25-1 to TRBJ2-1; 9 bases agree with TRBD2. The CDR3 runs to 16 residues. Germline V lookup: CDR1 MGHDK, CDR2 SYGVNS. J gave up 4 bases and V 3 bases, and 7 bases lay outside the gene matches.

This clonotype has more than one count but fewer than ten. The J gene is TRBJ2-7, the V gene TRBV7-9; 10 bases map to TRBD2. V was pared by 3 bases and J by 4 bases, with 6 bases of the junction left unmatched. Germline values: CDR1 SEHNR, CDR2 FQNEAQ (reference sequence). The CDR3 is 15 amino acids. The CDR3 region is CASSFTSGKVYEQYF. CDR3 in DNA: TGTGCCAGCAGCTTTACTAGCGGGAAGGTGTACGAGCAGTACTTC.

This chain links TRBV18 with TRBJ2-7; 7 bases fit TRBD1. Germline values: CDR1 KGHSH, CDR2 LQKENI. The CDR3 length is 14 residues. After removal of 1 base from V and 3 bases from J, the junction contained 3 bases not matched to a gene. For the CDR3, the DNA is TGTGCCAGCTCACCACGGGACAGCTACTACGAGCAGTACTTC. This gives the protein CASSPRDSYYEQYF.

The chain has TRBV6-4 and TRBJ1-2; no clear D gene. The V end was cut by 6 bases, the J end by 4 bases, with 18 bases between. CDR1 is MRHNA, CDR2 SNTAGT, per germline. The CDR3 runs to 15 residues. The CDR3 loop is CASSGLPGVVYGYTF. The CDR3 nucleotides are TGTGCCAGCAGCGGACTCCCAGGAGTAGTCTATGGCTACACCTTC.

The chain links TRBV6-1 to TRBJ1-1; 11 nucleotides agree with TRBD1. V shed 0 bases, J shed 8 bases, and the junction held 5 bases outside the gene matches. The CDR3 consists of 15 residues. From germline, CDR1 is MNHNS and CDR2 SASEGT. The CDR3 nucleotides are TGTGCCAGCAGTGAAGCCGGGACAGGGGGACAGGAAGCTTTCTTT. It codes for CASSEAGTGGQEAFF.

V is TRBV5-1 and J is TRBJ2-1; 14 bases map to TRBD2. CDR3 length: 20 residues. The V gene end was trimmed by 4 bases and the J gene end by 0 bases; junction bases not matched to a gene: 12. CDR1 is SGHRS and CDR2 is YFSETQ in the germline V gene. The CDR3 protein is CASSLPTSGRAPSSYNEQFF. The CDR3 DNA follows: TGCGCCAGCAGCCTACCGACTAGCGGGAGGGCCCCTAGCTCCTACAATGAGCAGTTCTTC.

The chain has TRBV24-1 and TRBJ2-1, with TRBD1 as a possible D gene (6 bases). The V gene's germline CDR1 is KGHDR and CDR2 SFDVKD. V was pared by 4 bases and J by 4 bases, with 10 bases between. CDR3 length equals 14 residues. The CDR3 loop reads CATSEGGPYNEQFF. As DNA, the CDR3 is TGTGCCACCAGTGAAGGGGGTCCGTACAATGAGCAGTTCTTC.